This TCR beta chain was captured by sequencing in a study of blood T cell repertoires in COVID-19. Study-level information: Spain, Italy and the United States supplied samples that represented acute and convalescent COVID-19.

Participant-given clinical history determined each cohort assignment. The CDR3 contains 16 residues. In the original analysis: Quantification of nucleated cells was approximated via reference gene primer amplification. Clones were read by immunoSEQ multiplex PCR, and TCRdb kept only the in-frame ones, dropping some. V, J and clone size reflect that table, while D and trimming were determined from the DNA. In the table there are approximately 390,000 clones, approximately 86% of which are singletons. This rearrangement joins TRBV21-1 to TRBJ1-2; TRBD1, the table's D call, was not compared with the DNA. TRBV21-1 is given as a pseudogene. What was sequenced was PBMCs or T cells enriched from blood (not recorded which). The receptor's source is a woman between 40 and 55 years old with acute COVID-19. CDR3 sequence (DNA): TGTGCCAGCATTCCGGGACAGGGTACTCATTTCTATGGCTACACCTTC. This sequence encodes CASIPGQGTHFYGYTF.